This TCR beta chain stems from a study of T-cell reconstitution after alpha-beta-depleted transplantation in children. Study outcomes and limitations: Among T cells one year after transplant, newly produced cells accounted for most counts and diversity. In some patients, recipient T cells and intrathymic progenitors surviving conditioning explained high day-60 diversity. The study reportedly traced alpha-beta T cells about two months after transplant to several hundred expanded graft clones.

Molecular barcoding with unique molecular identifiers was used for the TCRbeta library. TCRdb reanalysed the PCR reads using MiXCR and keeps one entry per CDR3 protein. The data contain tens of thousands of distinct CDR3 sequences, roughly 4.4% of them singletons. V shed 2 bases, J shed 0 bases, and the junction held 5 bases outside the gene matches. Germline assignment: CDR1 SGHRS and CDR2 YFSETQ. This CDR3 has 16 residues. This clonotype was detected ten times or more. Its antigen is not identified. This receptor was taken from a boy in the first two years of life who had a stem cell transplant for acute myeloid leukemia, so the T cells may come from the graft donor. Specimen: PBMCs, mostly from graft donor cells, collected 180 days after TCRalphabeta/CD19-depleted stem cell transplant. The chain joins TRBV5-1 to TRBJ1-1, with 9 bases that match TRBD1. CDR3 nucleotides: TGCGCCAGCAGCTTTCCCACAGGGGGCATGAACACTGAAGCTTTCTTT. It codes for CASSFPTGGMNTEAFF.